Presented here are 5 T cell receptor beta chains from one specimen sequenced in a study of shared clonotypes between healthy human individuals. Using immunoSEQ multiplex PCR, the repertoire was profiled, and TCRdb retains in-frame clones only, with some absent. The sample has approximately 2.5 million clones, roughly 93% seen once; the top ten hold 0.36%. The source material was naive CD4+ T cells from PBMCs. Subset defined: CD45RA+ positively selected. These receptors all stem from a man aged 18-30 years in good health. Some clones in this sample may be carry-over from other donors' samples.

Note on this clone: Additional DNA sequences in this sample encode the identical CDR3. V gene TRBV20-1 combines with J gene TRBJ2-5; no reliable D call. The V gene's germline CDR1 is DFQATT and CDR2 SNEGSKA (reference sequence). This CDR3 contains 11 residues. V was cut by 3 bases and J by 4 bases, with 6 bases left in between. The CDR3 coding sequence is TGCAGTGCTAGTGGTCGAGAGACCCAGTACTTC. Its protein is CSASGRETQYF.

Regarding this clone: The sample carries other DNA sequences with the same CDR3. The chain uses TRBV20-1 and TRBJ1-1; unclear D gene. V lost 3 bases, J lost 8 bases, and 7 bases lay in between. Germline CDR1 is DFQATT and CDR2 is SNEGSKA (reference sequence). The CDR3 spans 10 residues. Here the CDR3 reads CSARGIEAFF. The CDR3 nucleotides are TGCAGTGCTAGGGGCATAGAAGCTTTCTTT.

Here the CDR3 reads CASSLRAANEKLFF. CDR3 nucleotides: TGTGCCAGCAGCTTGAGGGCAGCTAATGAAAAACTGTTTTTT. The J gene is TRBJ1-4, the V gene TRBV5-6; D not certain. Trimming shortened V by 1 base and J by 3 bases, and 7 bases separated the two germline ends. This CDR3 region has 14 residues. CDR1 is SGHDT, CDR2 YYEEEE, per germline.

The chain is built from TRBV6-5 and TRBJ2-3, with no clear D. V was clipped by 0 bases and J by 3 bases, with 13 bases between them. This CDR3 has 16 amino acids. The germline V gene encodes CDR1 MNHEY and CDR2 SVGAGI. CDR3 DNA: TGTGCCAGCAGTTACTCGTCGCCAGACCGGACAGATACGCAGTATTTT. As protein: CASSYSSPDRTDTQYF.

The chain uses TRBV6-5 and TRBJ2-1; D is uncertain. The germline V gene has CDR1 MNHEY and CDR2 SVGAGI. Deletions cut 6 bases from V and 4 bases from J, with 13 bases between. The CDR3 length is 14 residues. CDR3 bases: TGTGCCAGCAGCCGTGGACGGTATTACAATGAGCAGTTCTTC. It codes for CASSRGRYYNEQFF.